Below are 26 T cell receptor beta chains sequenced from a single sample in a study of shared clonotypes between healthy human individuals. Measured with immunoSEQ multiplex PCR; TCRdb has only the in-frame clones, and not every one. The data contain over a million clones, around 78% of them singletons. Specimen: memory CD4+ T cells from PBMCs. Subset denoted: CD45RA-negative fraction. All receptors come from a man aged 18 to 29 in good health. Some clones in this sample may be carry-over from other donors' samples.

In the case of this clone: The junction does not match germline at one end; this may be a read error. Other DNA sequences of this sample code for an identical CDR3. This chain joins TRBV7-7 and TRBJ2-5; 7 nucleotides match TRBD1. The CDR3 runs to 13 residues. Germline CDR1 reads SSHAT; CDR2 reads FNYEAQ (reference sequence). The CDR3 DNA is TGTGCTAGCAGCCGCGACAGGGATGAGACCCAGTACTTC. It specifies CASSRDRDETQYF. Full variable domain (missing parts from reference TRBV7-7 and TRBJ2-5): GAGVSQSPRYKVTKRGQDVTLRCDPISSHATLYWYQQALGQGPEFLTYFNYEAQPDKSGLPSDRFSAERPEGSISTLTIQRTEQRDSAMYRCASSRDRDETQYFGPGTRLLVL.

Only a few counts were recorded for this clone. V and J are TRBV21-1 and TRBJ2-1. TRBV21-1 is marked as a pseudogene. The CDR3 spans 14 residues. The CDR3 here is CASSKESGGNEQFF. DNA for the CDR3: TGTGCCAGCAGCAAAGAGTCTGGGGGCAATGAGCAGTTCTTC.

The chain is built from TRBV5-4 and TRBJ1-2; a weak D match, TRBD1 (5 bases). The CDR3 has 15 residues. Germline V gene sequence: CDR1 SGHNT, CDR2 YYREEE (reference sequence). Trimming left V 0 bases short and J 6 bases short, with 15 bases between. CDR3 DNA sequence: TGTGCCAGCAGCTTGGGGGGAACAGGATTGAATGGCTACACCTTC. Translated, it gives CASSLGGTGLNGYTF.

Concerning this clone itself: The conserved final phenylalanine or tryptophan is absent from the CDR3, which likely points to a read error. The rearrangement links TRBV27 to TRBJ1-2, with TRBD1 matching over 7 bases. Trimming took 4 bases from V and 2 from J; bases not matched to a gene: 1. Germline V gene lookup returns CDR1 MNHEY and CDR2 SMNVEV (reference sequence). The CDR3 runs 13 residues. CDR3 residues: CASSYRGNYGYTL. The CDR3 DNA follows: TGTGCCAGCAGTTACAGGGGAAACTATGGCTACACCCTC.

This chain connects TRBV5-4 to TRBJ2-1; 8 bases fit TRBD2. Trimming removed 1 base from V and 5 bases from J; junction bases left unmatched: 8. Germline values: CDR1 SGHNT, CDR2 YYREEE (reference sequence). The CDR3 length is 16 residues. The CDR3 sequence is CASSLSGGRINNEQFF. In DNA form, the CDR3 reads TGTGCCAGCAGCTTGTCCGGCGGGAGGATTAACAATGAGCAGTTCTTC.

CDR3 DNA sequence: TGTGCCAGCTCACCATCCCCGGGACAGGGCGAAGAGACCCAGTACTTC. Translated, it gives CASSPSPGQGEETQYF. J is TRBJ2-5 and V is TRBV18, with 9 bases matching TRBD1. Unmatched junction bases numbered 7, after V lost 2 bases and J lost 3 bases. The CDR3 extends over 16 amino acids. CDR1 and CDR2 (germline): KGHSH, LQKENI.

The rearrangement uses TRBV7-9 and TRBJ1-2; D is uncertain. Per the germline V gene, CDR1 is SEHNR and CDR2 is FQNEAQ (reference sequence). V lost 1 base and J lost 4, with 13 bases in between. The CDR3 totals 15 residues. The CDR3 DNA is TGTGCCAGCAGCTTAGAGGGTGCTGGGAGCTATGGCTACACCTTC. Amino acid sequence: CASSLEGAGSYGYTF.

This clone showed up just a few times. The gene calls are TRBV4-3 and TRBJ2-1; maybe TRBD2 (6 bases). The V end was cut by 3 bases, the J end by 8 bases, with 11 bases between. There are 13 residues in the CDR3. Germline V gives CDR1 LGHNA, CDR2 YSLEER. The CDR3 spells CASSHNGGYEQFF. In DNA form, the CDR3 reads TGCGCCAGCAGCCATAACGGAGGGTATGAGCAGTTCTTC.

This chain links TRBV11-1 with TRBJ1-1; D is perhaps TRBD1 (6 bases). V was shortened by 6 bases and J by 5 bases, with 19 bases between the two germline ends. This CDR3 comprises 15 residues. Germline V lookup: CDR1 SGHAT, CDR2 FQDESV (reference sequence). In nucleotides, the CDR3 is TGTGCCAGCAGACCGGAATTGGGGGGGCCTACTGAAGCTTTCTTT. Its protein is CASRPELGGPTEAFF.

The V gene is TRBV2, the J gene TRBJ1-5; D ambiguous. V was trimmed by 5 bases and J by 2 bases, leaving 7 bases between them. CDR1 is SNHLY and CDR2 is FYNNEI in the germline V gene. The CDR3 consists of 13 residues. CDR3 protein: CASSPEGNQPQHF. CDR3 sequence (DNA): TGTGCCAGCAGTCCTGAAGGCAATCAGCCCCAGCATTTT.

Concerning this clone itself: The sample contains more than one DNA sequence encoding this CDR3. The chain joins TRBV4-1 to TRBJ2-7; 8 nucleotides align to TRBD2. The length of the CDR3 is 15 residues. V trimming: 1 base; J trimming: 1 base; junction bases outside the gene matches: 3. Germline V CDR1 and CDR2: MGHRA, YSYEKL. The CDR3 DNA sequence: TGCGCCAGCAGCCAAGGGTTAGCGGGGTCCTACGAGCAGTACTTC. This codes for CASSQGLAGSYEQYF.

The chain joins TRBV28 to TRBJ1-5; D uncertain. Trimming removed 4 bases at V and 3 bases at J, with 7 bases between. In germline, CDR1 is MDHEN, CDR2 SYDVKM. This CDR3 spans 13 amino acids. The CDR3 loop is CASSSLNNQPQHF. The CDR3, as DNA: TGTGCCAGCAGTTCTCTAAACAATCAGCCCCAGCATTTT.

The chain uses TRBV28 and TRBJ2-7, with 8 positions matching TRBD1. V was pared by 6 bases and J by 0 bases, with 10 bases of the junction left unmatched. The CDR3 runs 16 residues. Germline V lookup: CDR1 MDHEN, CDR2 SYDVKM. In DNA, the CDR3 is TGTGCCAGCAGGCCATTGACAGGGGATTACTCCTACGAGCAGTACTTC. Translating it yields CASRPLTGDYSYEQYF.

This chain uses TRBV4-1 with TRBJ2-6, with 8 nucleotides matching TRBD2. Germline-derived CDR1 and CDR2 are MGHRA and YSYEKL. The CDR3 is 18 residues long. J gave up 0 bases and V 4 bases, and 8 bases lay outside the gene matches. CDR3 coding DNA: TGCGCCAGCAGCCTCAGTCTAGCGGGCTCCTCTGGGGCCAACGTCCTGACTTTC. This codes for CASSLSLAGSSGANVLTF.

This clone was counted a few times. This chain connects TRBV7-9 to TRBJ2-5; D ambiguous. The assigned J gene may be wrong: the sequence end matches TRBJ2-7 better. CDR1 and CDR2 from the germline V gene are SEHNR and FQNEAQ (reference sequence). The CDR3 runs to 11 residues. The CDR3 here is CASSKSYEQYF. The CDR3 DNA reads as TGTGCCAGCAGTAAGTCCTACGAGCAGTACTTC.

The chain joins TRBV29-1 to TRBJ2-5, with D uncertain. In germline, CDR1 is SQVTM, CDR2 ANQGSEA. The V and J ends lost 7 bases and 4 bases respectively, with 16 bases between them. The CDR3 is made up of 13 amino acids. This CDR3 reads CSAEPTTRETQYF. The CDR3 DNA follows: TGCAGCGCCGAACCAACTACACGAGAGACCCAGTACTTC.

This clone was seen more than once but under ten times. The gene calls are TRBV11-2 and TRBJ1-3; D is unresolved. Per germline, CDR1 SGHAT and CDR2 FQNNGV. V was pared by 1 base and J by 0 bases, with 16 bases between. There are 18 residues in the CDR3. Here the CDR3 reads CASSLGPLGKSSGNTIYF. CDR3 bases: TGTGCCAGCAGCTTAGGACCGTTGGGGAAGAGCTCTGGAAACACCATATATTTT.

The rearrangement uses TRBV5-4 and TRBJ2-7, with TRBD2 matching over 7 bases. The trim removed 4 bases at V and 0 bases at J, leaving 7 bases unmatched. This CDR3 is 15 amino acids long. Germline loops: CDR1 SGHNT, CDR2 YYREEE (reference sequence). The CDR3 region is CASSQSASGSYEQYF. The CDR3 region has the DNA TGTGCCAGCAGCCAGAGTGCTAGCGGCTCCTACGAGCAGTACTTC.

The V call is TRBV28, the J call TRBJ1-1; D may be TRBD1 (6 bases). The V end lost 6 bases, the J end lost 0 bases, and 14 bases lay between the germline ends. Germline V gene lookup returns CDR1 MDHEN and CDR2 SYDVKM. The CDR3 length is 15 residues. The DNA for the CDR3 is TGTGCCAGCAGCCTGACAGGTACTATGAACACTGAAGCTTTCTTT. As protein: CASSLTGTMNTEAFF.

This chain uses TRBV9 with TRBJ1-1; D is undetermined. The length of the CDR3 is 15 residues. Germline loops: CDR1 SGDLS, CDR2 YYNGEE. V was pared by 4 bases and J by 4 bases, with 17 bases between. CDR3 in amino acids: CASSYGGREGTEAFF. The CDR3, as DNA: TGTGCCAGCAGCTATGGTGGGAGGGAAGGCACTGAAGCTTTCTTT.

This clone was seen only a few times. V usage is TRBV6-5 and J usage is TRBJ1-2; the D is unclear. Germline lookup yields CDR1 MNHEY and CDR2 SVGAGI. This CDR3 has 13 residues. V was trimmed by 2 bases and J by 5 bases, leaving 9 bases between them. The CDR3 protein is CASSYIGSYGYTF. Written as DNA, the CDR3 is TGTGCCAGCAGTTACATCGGGAGTTATGGCTACACCTTC.

In its sample, this clone was seen once. V gene TRBV5-1 combines with J gene TRBJ1-2; 8 bases line up with TRBD1. Trimming at V came to 4 bases and at J to 5 bases, leaving 13 bases not matched to a gene. This CDR3 spans 16 amino acids. Germline assignment: CDR1 SGHRS and CDR2 YFSETQ. CDR3 nucleotides: TGCGCCAGCAGCACCAACACCGGGACAGGCGAATATGGCTACACCTTC. This encodes CASSTNTGTGEYGYTF.

This clone has just one count. The V and J genes are TRBV5-4 and TRBJ1-1, with TRBD1 as a possible D gene (5 bases). The germline CDR1 and CDR2 sequences are SGHNT and YYREEE (reference sequence). The length of the CDR3 is 15 residues. The V gene lost 1 base and the J gene lost 4 bases, with 14 bases spanning the gap. The CDR3 DNA reads as TGTGCCAGCAGCTTGTTTCCGGGGGAAGGCACTGAAGCTTTCTTT. Amino acid sequence: CASSLFPGEGTEAFF. The entire variable domain, with the rest obtained from reference TRBV5-4 and TRBJ1-1, is as follows: ETGVTQSPTHLIKTRGQQVTLRCSSQSGHNTVSWYQQALGQGPQFIFQYYREEENGRGNFPPRFSGLQFPNYSSELNVNALELDDSALYLCASSLFPGEGTEAFFGQGTRLTVV.

The chain joins TRBV6-5 to TRBJ1-2, with D maybe TRBD1 (5 bases). The CDR3 runs 10 residues. Per germline, CDR1 MNHEY and CDR2 SVGAGI. The V gene lost 8 bases and the J gene lost 6 bases, with 7 bases spanning the gap. The CDR3 loop reads CASGGDGYTF. The CDR3, as DNA: TGTGCCAGCGGAGGGGATGGCTACACCTTC.

The chain uses TRBV2 and TRBJ2-7; 12 bases are a match to TRBD2. The CDR3 length is 15 residues. Germline lookup yields CDR1 SNHLY and CDR2 FYNNEI. Trimming took 4 bases from V and 3 from J; bases not matched to a gene: 4. The DNA for the CDR3 is TGTGCCAGCAGTGGCGGGACTAGCGGGCACTACGAGCAGTACTTC. It specifies CASSGGTSGHYEQYF.

This clone turned up a few times. The sample carries other DNA sequences with the same CDR3. The rearrangement uses TRBV30 and TRBJ1-1; D uncertain. Per germline, CDR1 GTSNPN and CDR2 SVGIG (reference sequence). V dropped 4 bases and J dropped 0 bases, with 9 bases sitting between them. The CDR3 extends over 13 amino acids. The CDR3 sequence: CAWNPRLNTEAFF. The DNA for the CDR3 is TGTGCCTGGAATCCGCGTCTGAACACTGAAGCTTTCTTT.